Below, 12 T cell receptor beta chains from the same sample are listed, as sequenced in a study of T cell responses to AZD1222 COVID-19 vaccine. Assay used: immunoSEQ multiplex PCR; TCRdb lists only in-frame clones, some missing. The repertoire includes about 170,000 clones, around 90% of them detected once, and 0.85% to 1.2% sits in the top ten. The sequences come from peripheral blood, collected 28 days after the second AZD1222 dose. The receptors shown here come from an adult who received the AZD1222 COVID-19 vaccine.

The chain links TRBV12-5 to TRBJ1-5; D uncertain. The length of the CDR3 is 18 residues. The ends were cut back, 2 bases at V and 4 bases at J, with 21 bases in the middle. Germline-derived CDR1 and CDR2 are LGHNT and FRNRAP. The CDR3 DNA follows: TGTGCTAGTGGTTTGAAGGTGTATGCGGGGAAGGGAAATCAGCCCCAGCATTTT. It specifies CASGLKVYAGKGNQPQHF.

V and J are TRBV4-2 and TRBJ2-5; TRBD1 or TRBD2 may be the D gene (6 bases each). Trimming shortened V by 4 bases and J by 1 base, and 13 bases separated the two germline ends. Germline V gene sequence: CDR1 LGHNA, CDR2 YNFKEQ. CDR3 length equals 15 residues. In DNA, the CDR3 is TGTGCCAGCAGCCGTTCGGGGGCGGGCCAAGAGACCCAGTACTTC. Translating it yields CASSRSGAGQETQYF.

V is TRBV6-4 and J is TRBJ2-3; D assignment may be TRBD1 or TRBD2 (5 bases each). The CDR3 is made up of 13 amino acids. The germline V and J ends were trimmed by 4 bases and 8 bases, with 13 bases remaining between them. Germline CDR1 and CDR2: MRHNA and SNTAGT. CDR3 coding DNA: TGTGCCAGCAGTGTTGAGGGGTGGGGTACGCAGTATTTT. This gives the protein CASSVEGWGTQYF.

The rearrangement uses TRBV6-6 and TRBJ1-1; D may be TRBD1 (6 bases). V lost 3 bases, J lost 3 bases, and 8 bases lay in between. In germline, CDR1 is MNHNY, CDR2 SVGAGI (reference sequence). The CDR3 runs 13 residues. The CDR3 here is CASSYRGHTEAFF. The CDR3 nucleotides read TGTGCCAGCAGTTATCGGGGGCACACTGAAGCTTTCTTT.

This chain links TRBV5-1 with TRBJ2-2; D is perhaps TRBD2 (5 bases). The length of the CDR3 is 18 residues. Germline values: CDR1 SGHRS, CDR2 YFSETQ. V was pared by 0 bases and J by 5 bases, with 20 bases between. CDR3 residues: CASSLGTGSRSVTGELFF. CDR3 DNA sequence: TGCGCCAGCAGCTTGGGAACGGGGTCCCGATCGGTGACCGGGGAGCTGTTTTTT.

This chain joins TRBV4-2 and TRBJ2-1; tentative D call: TRBD1 (7 bases). Germline V gene data show CDR1 as LGHNA and CDR2 as YNFKEQ. CDR3 size: 16 residues. Trimming shortened V by 0 bases and J by 4 bases, and 13 bases separated the two germline ends. CDR3 in DNA: TGTGCCAGCAGCCAAGATCTCAGGGGGGCTTACAATGAGCAGTTCTTC. This translates into CASSQDLRGAYNEQFF.

The CDR3 region has the DNA TGTGCCAGCAGCAAGACAGGGGGAGAAGGCTACACCTTC. Its translation is CASSKTGGEGYTF. The chain links TRBV7-9 to TRBJ1-2, with 9 bases identical to TRBD1. Germline trimming cut 5 bases from V and 8 bases from J; bases unmatched to any gene: 6. The CDR3 totals 13 residues. From germline, CDR1 is SEHNR and CDR2 FQNEAQ (reference sequence).

The rearrangement links TRBV19 to TRBJ2-1; D unclear. The CDR3 consists of 14 residues. Trimming cost V 5 bases and J 4 bases, with 12 bases left between them. Germline values: CDR1 LNHDA, CDR2 SQIVND (reference sequence). CDR3 DNA: TGTGCCAGTAGTTCGATCCCCACATACAATGAGCAGTTCTTC. Translated: CASSSIPTYNEQFF.

CDR3 residues: CASSRNQAQGNYGYTF. The CDR3 DNA follows: TGTGCCAGCAGCCGCAACCAGGCACAGGGTAACTATGGCTACACCTTC. The rearrangement joins TRBV5-6 to TRBJ1-2, with TRBD1 as a possible D gene (6 bases). Germline V gene sequence: CDR1 SGHDT, CDR2 YYEEEE. V gave up 4 bases and J gave up 1 base, with 17 bases separating them. This CDR3 has 16 residues.

The sample holds a few counts of this clone. The chain joins TRBV12-5 to TRBJ2-7; a weak D match, TRBD2 (5 bases). There are 14 residues in the CDR3. Germline V gene lookup returns CDR1 LGHNT and CDR2 FRNRAP. Trimming removed 3 bases from V and 4 bases from J, with 13 bases in between. The DNA for the CDR3 is TGTGCTAGTGGTTTTGGAACCGCGGGTTACGAGCAGTACTTC. As protein: CASGFGTAGYEQYF.

This chain uses TRBV5-1 with TRBJ1-1; 8 positions agree with TRBD1. Looked up from germline, CDR1 is SGHRS and CDR2 is YFSETQ. CDR3 length: 13 residues. J was trimmed by 6 bases and V by 6 bases; bases with no gene match: 7. CDR3 residues: CASTTDRGAEAFF. The DNA for the CDR3 is TGCGCCAGCACCACAGACAGGGGAGCTGAAGCTTTCTTT.

This clone has only one observation. This chain connects TRBV9 to TRBJ2-5; D unresolved. The germline CDR1 and CDR2 sequences are SGDLS and YYNGEE. Trimming took off 1 base at V and 4 bases at J, with 11 bases between the two ends. The CDR3 is 14 residues long. Here the CDR3 reads CASSVTPERETQYF. The CDR3 DNA reads TGTGCCAGCAGCGTAACACCCGAACGAGAGACCCAGTACTTC.